The clone carrying this TCR beta chain occurred a few times. Its antigen remains unknown. The data stem from a study of CD8 T cells in ankylosing spondylitis. The study, taken as a whole, reports: A TCR beta motif made of several highly homologous variants seemed typical of ankylosing spondylitis blood. Researchers reportedly found disease-linked clones significantly enriched in matched ankylosing spondylitis synovial fluid.

In germline, CDR1 is LGHDT, CDR2 YNNKEL (reference sequence). CDR3 size: 16 residues. V dropped 2 bases and J dropped 3; count of bases not matched to a gene: 6. TCRdb processed the 5' RACE reads anew with MiXCR; each CDR3 protein has one entry. The table lists around 220,000 distinct CDR3 sequences, more than 9% of them singletons. The chain recombines TRBV3-1 with TRBJ2-1; TRBD1 aligns across 8 bases. The sequence came from a male donor with ankylosing spondylitis or in good health (not recorded which). Sequencing used blood, either unsorted or a sorted T cell fraction (not recorded which). CDR3 in DNA: TGTGCCAGCAGCCAATTAACACAGGGGGTCTACAATGAGCAGTTCTTC. Protein: CASSQLTQGVYNEQFF.